Shown below are 15 T cell receptor beta chains from a single sample sequenced in a study of T cell responses to AZD1222 COVID-19 vaccine. The repertoire was sequenced with immunoSEQ multiplex PCR; TCRdb's copy has only in-frame clones and lacks some. Of some 140,000 clones in the sample, about 87% were seen once. Sequenced here: peripheral blood, sampled on day 0 of AZD1222 vaccination. These receptors all come from an adult in good health.

The chain employs TRBV3-1 (or the pseudogene TRBV3-2) and TRBJ2-7, with D unresolved. This CDR3 is 16 amino acids long. Looked up from germline, CDR1 is LGHDT and CDR2 is YNNKEL (reference sequence). Trimming left V 0 bases short and J 3 bases short, with 15 bases between. Here the CDR3 reads CASSQDRLGRFYEQYF. In nucleotides, the CDR3 is TGTGCCAGCAGCCAAGATCGGTTAGGCAGATTCTACGAGCAGTACTTC.

The chain joins TRBV5-4 to TRBJ1-2, with TRBD1 as a possible D gene (5 bases). From germline, CDR1 is SGHNT and CDR2 YYREEE (reference sequence). CDR3 length: 14 amino acids. Trimming stripped 1 base from V and 7 bases from J, with 14 bases between. This CDR3 reads CASSLLQERGGYTF. In nucleotides, the CDR3 is TGTGCCAGCAGCTTGCTACAGGAGAGGGGTGGCTACACCTTC.

This chain uses TRBV6-1 with TRBJ1-3; no clear D gene. The length of the CDR3 is 16 residues. The V and J ends lost 4 bases and 4 bases respectively, with 17 bases between them. From germline, CDR1 is MNHNS and CDR2 SASEGT. CDR3 amino acids: CASSAWSFRRGNTIYF. The CDR3 DNA is TGTGCCAGCAGTGCTTGGAGTTTCCGGCGGGGAAACACCATATATTTT.

The table lists this clone with a few counts. The J gene is TRBJ1-4, the V gene TRBV2; D is undetermined. The germline V gene has CDR1 SNHLY and CDR2 FYNNEI. Deletions cut 6 bases from V and 2 bases from J, with 13 bases between. The length of the CDR3 is 15 residues. The CDR3 spells CASRKRRATNEKLFF. As DNA, the CDR3 is TGTGCCAGCAGGAAGAGAAGGGCTACTAATGAAAAACTGTTTTTT.

The J gene is TRBJ1-1, the V gene TRBV3-1 (or the pseudogene TRBV3-2); no firm D call. V was cut by 4 bases and J by 2 bases, with 14 bases left in between. CDR3 size: 15 residues. CDR1 is LGHDT, CDR2 YNNKEL, per germline (reference sequence). In DNA form, the CDR3 reads TGTGCCAGCAGCCCGAGCACAGCAAAAAACACTGAAGCTTTCTTT. It specifies CASSPSTAKNTEAFF.

The sample holds a few counts of this clone. The V gene is TRBV30, the J gene TRBJ1-3; D not resolved. Germline V CDR1 and CDR2: GTSNPN, SVGIG (reference sequence). Deletions cut 0 bases from V and 9 bases from J, with 15 bases between. The CDR3 length is 14 residues. The CDR3 DNA sequence: TGTGCCTGGAGTGTTGAGTCCGTATACAGCACCATATATTTT. It encodes CAWSVESVYSTIYF.

The chain couples TRBV12-5 to TRBJ2-1; 7 bases line up with TRBD2. The CDR3 is made up of 16 amino acids. Unmatched junction bases numbered 12, after V lost 1 base and J lost 9 bases. Germline V gene lookup returns CDR1 LGHNT and CDR2 FRNRAP. The CDR3: CASGLEGGIPGAEQFF. CDR3 nucleotide sequence: TGTGCTAGTGGTTTGGAGGGAGGGATCCCTGGAGCTGAGCAGTTCTTC.

The chain recombines TRBV19 with TRBJ1-2, with D maybe TRBD1 (5 bases). Per the germline V gene, CDR1 is LNHDA and CDR2 is SQIVND (reference sequence). V lost 3 bases and J 7 bases, leaving 24 bases between the germline ends. This CDR3 spans 17 amino acids. The CDR3 protein is CASSIGQGVAIPVGYTF. CDR3 DNA sequence: TGTGCCAGTAGTATTGGCCAGGGAGTTGCCATCCCCGTTGGCTACACCTTC.

The rearrangement joins TRBV7-9 to TRBJ1-1; D unresolved. The V end lost 5 bases, the J end lost 11 bases, and 24 bases lay between the germline ends. The CDR3 totals 15 residues. Germline V CDR1 and CDR2: SEHNR, FQNEAQ (reference sequence). This CDR3 reads CASSTYSQTLLEAFF. The CDR3 DNA follows: TGTGCCAGCAGCACTTACAGTCAGACTCTCCTAGAGGCTTTCTTT.

The V gene is TRBV5-1, the J gene TRBJ2-7; tentatively, D is TRBD1 or TRBD2 (7 bases each). Germline V lookup: CDR1 SGHRS, CDR2 YFSETQ. The CDR3 runs 15 residues. Trimming left V 2 bases short and J 3 bases short, with 15 bases between. The CDR3 nucleotides are TGCGCCAGCAGCTTTCTGAGCGGGACAGACTACGAGCAGTACTTC. Translated, it gives CASSFLSGTDYEQYF. The variable domain in full, with the rest retrieved from reference TRBV5-1 and TRBJ2-7, is KAGVTQTPRYLIKTRGQQVTLSCSPISGHRSVSWYQQTPGQGLQFLFEYFSETQRNKGNFPGRFSGRQFSNSRSEMNVSTLELGDSALYLCASSFLSGTDYEQYFGPGTRLTVT.

The chain employs TRBV7-2 and TRBJ1-5, with D possibly TRBD1 on 6 matching bases. Germline V CDR1 and CDR2: SGHTA, FQGNSA. The V and J ends lost 5 bases and 4 bases respectively, with 9 bases between them. The CDR3 is made up of 13 amino acids. CDR3 protein: CASSIGGNQPQHF. The CDR3 DNA reads TGTGCCAGCAGCATAGGGGGAAATCAGCCCCAGCATTTT.

The chain couples TRBV9 to TRBJ1-2, with 8 bases that match TRBD1. CDR3 length: 15 residues. Losses at the gene ends were 4 bases for V and 0 bases for J; bases not matched to a gene: 5. CDR1 and CDR2 (germline): SGDLS, YYNGEE. CDR3 sequence: CASSTGTGANYGYTF. The CDR3 region has the DNA TGTGCCAGCAGCACCGGGACAGGCGCTAACTATGGCTACACCTTC.

The table lists this clone with a few counts. This chain joins TRBV6-1 and TRBJ1-5; D is perhaps TRBD1 (6 bases). The V end lost 3 bases, the J end lost 6 bases, and 18 bases lay between the germline ends. The CDR3 consists of 16 residues. CDR1 and CDR2 (germline): MNHNS, SASEGT. The CDR3 is CASSDFGGRIGQPQHF. CDR3 bases: TGTGCCAGCAGTGATTTCGGGGGGCGAATTGGTCAGCCCCAGCATTTT.

This clone has more than one count but fewer than ten. This chain links TRBV3-1 (or the pseudogene TRBV3-2) with TRBJ1-3, with 8 bases matching TRBD1. In germline, CDR1 is LGHDT, CDR2 YNNKEL (reference sequence). The CDR3 loop spans 16 amino acids. V lost 4 bases, J lost 3 bases, and 8 bases stayed unmatched. The CDR3 DNA is TGTGCCAGCAGCCCGGAAGACAGGGGCCGTGGAAACACCATATATTTT. Translating it yields CASSPEDRGRGNTIYF.

The V and J genes are TRBV12-3 or TRBV12-4 and TRBJ1-2; D possibly corresponds to TRBD1 (5 bases). V lost 1 base and J 5 bases, leaving 8 bases between the germline ends. The CDR3 has 13 amino acids. The CDR3 protein is CASSLDRLYGYTF. CDR3 nucleotides: TGTGCCAGCAGTTTAGACAGGCTGTATGGCTACACCTTC.